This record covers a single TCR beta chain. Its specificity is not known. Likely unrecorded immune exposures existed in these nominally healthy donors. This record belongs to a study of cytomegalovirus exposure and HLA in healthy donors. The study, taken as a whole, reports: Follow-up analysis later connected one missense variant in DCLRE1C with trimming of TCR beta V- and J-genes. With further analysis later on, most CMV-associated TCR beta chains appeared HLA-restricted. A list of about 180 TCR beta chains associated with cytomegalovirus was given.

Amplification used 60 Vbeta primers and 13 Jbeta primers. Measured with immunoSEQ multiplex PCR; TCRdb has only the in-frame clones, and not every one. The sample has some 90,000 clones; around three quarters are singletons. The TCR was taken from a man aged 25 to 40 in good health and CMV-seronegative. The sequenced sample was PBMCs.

The DNA of the CDR3 is TGTGCCAGTAGTAGGGGGCAGGGGGTTGCGAACACTGAAGCTTTCTTT. Translation: CASSRGQGVANTEAFF. The chain combines TRBV19 with TRBJ1-1, with TRBD1 identical over 7 bases. The CDR3 is 16 residues long. The germline CDR1 and CDR2 sequences are LNHDA and SQIVND (reference sequence). J was trimmed by 1 base and V by 4 bases; bases with no gene match: 9.